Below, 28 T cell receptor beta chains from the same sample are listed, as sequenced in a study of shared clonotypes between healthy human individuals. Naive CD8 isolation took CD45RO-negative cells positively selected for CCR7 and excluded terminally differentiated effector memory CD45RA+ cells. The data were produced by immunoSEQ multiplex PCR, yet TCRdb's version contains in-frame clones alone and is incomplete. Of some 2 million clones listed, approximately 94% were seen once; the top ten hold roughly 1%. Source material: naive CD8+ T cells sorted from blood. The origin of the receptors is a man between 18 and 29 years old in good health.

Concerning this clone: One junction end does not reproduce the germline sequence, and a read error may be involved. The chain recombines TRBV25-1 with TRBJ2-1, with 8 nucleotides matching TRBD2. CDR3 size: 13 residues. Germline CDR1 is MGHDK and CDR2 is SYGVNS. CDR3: CASSEFKRGTLIF. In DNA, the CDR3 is TGTGCCAGCAGTGAATTTAAGCGGGGGACCCTAATCTTC.

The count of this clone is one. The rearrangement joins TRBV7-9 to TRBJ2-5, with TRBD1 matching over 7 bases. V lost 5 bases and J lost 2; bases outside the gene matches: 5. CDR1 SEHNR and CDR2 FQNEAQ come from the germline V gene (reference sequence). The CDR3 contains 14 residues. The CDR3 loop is CASSTPGQQETQYF. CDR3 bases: TGTGCCAGCAGCACCCCGGGACAGCAAGAGACCCAGTACTTC.

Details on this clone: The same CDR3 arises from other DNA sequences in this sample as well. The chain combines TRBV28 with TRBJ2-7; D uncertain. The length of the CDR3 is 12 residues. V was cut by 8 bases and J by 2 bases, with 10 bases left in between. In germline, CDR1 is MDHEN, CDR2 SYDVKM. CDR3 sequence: CASSLGAYEQYF. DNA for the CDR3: TGTGCCAGCTCCCTTGGGGCCTACGAGCAGTACTTC.

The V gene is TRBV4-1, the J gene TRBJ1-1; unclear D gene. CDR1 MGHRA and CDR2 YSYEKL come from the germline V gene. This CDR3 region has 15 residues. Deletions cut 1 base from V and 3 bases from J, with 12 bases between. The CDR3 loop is CASSQGGREDTEAFF. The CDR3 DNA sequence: TGCGCCAGCAGCCAAGGTGGTAGGGAGGACACTGAAGCTTTCTTT.

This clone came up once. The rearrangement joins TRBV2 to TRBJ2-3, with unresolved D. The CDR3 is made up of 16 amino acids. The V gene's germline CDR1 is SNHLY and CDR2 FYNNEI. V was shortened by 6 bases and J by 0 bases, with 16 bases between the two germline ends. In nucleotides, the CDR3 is TGTGCCAGCAGGGCTCAGGCCCAACTGAGCACAGATACGCAGTATTTT. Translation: CASRAQAQLSTDTQYF.

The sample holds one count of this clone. The CDR3 spells CASRTGEETQYF. In DNA, the CDR3 is TGTGCCAGCAGGACAGGGGAAGAGACCCAGTACTTC. The chain has TRBV6-6 and TRBJ2-5, with 8 bases lining up with TRBD1. The CDR3 is 12 amino acids. Germline V CDR1 and CDR2: MNHNY, SVGAGI (reference sequence). J gave up 3 bases and V 6 bases, and 0 bases lay outside the gene matches.

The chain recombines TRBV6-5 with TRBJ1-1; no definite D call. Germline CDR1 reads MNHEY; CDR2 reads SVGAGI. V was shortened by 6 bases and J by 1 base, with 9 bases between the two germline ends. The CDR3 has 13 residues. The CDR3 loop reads CASRFGPNTEAFF. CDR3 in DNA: TGTGCCAGCAGGTTTGGGCCGAACACTGAAGCTTTCTTT.

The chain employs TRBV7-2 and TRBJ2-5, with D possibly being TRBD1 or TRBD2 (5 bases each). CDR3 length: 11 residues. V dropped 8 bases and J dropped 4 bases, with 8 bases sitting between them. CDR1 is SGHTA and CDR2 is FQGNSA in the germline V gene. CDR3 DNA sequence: TGTGCCAGCGGGGCGGGAGAGACCCAGTACTTC. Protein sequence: CASGAGETQYF.

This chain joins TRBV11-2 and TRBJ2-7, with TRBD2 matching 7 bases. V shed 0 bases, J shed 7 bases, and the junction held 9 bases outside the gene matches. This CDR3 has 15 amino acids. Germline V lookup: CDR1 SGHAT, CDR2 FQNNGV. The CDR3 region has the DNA TGTGCCAGCAGCTTAGAGACCCGACTAGCAGGGGAGCAGTACTTC. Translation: CASSLETRLAGEQYF.

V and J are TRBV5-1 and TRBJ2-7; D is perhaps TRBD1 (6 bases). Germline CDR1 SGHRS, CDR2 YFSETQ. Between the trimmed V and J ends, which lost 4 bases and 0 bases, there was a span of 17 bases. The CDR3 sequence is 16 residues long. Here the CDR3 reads CASSTTGTLLSYEQYF. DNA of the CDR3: TGCGCCAGCAGCACCACCGGGACATTGCTCTCCTACGAGCAGTACTTC.

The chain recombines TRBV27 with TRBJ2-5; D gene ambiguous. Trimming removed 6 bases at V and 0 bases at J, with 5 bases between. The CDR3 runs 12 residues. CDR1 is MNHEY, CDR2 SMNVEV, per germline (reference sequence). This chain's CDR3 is CASRGNQETQYF. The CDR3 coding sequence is TGTGCCAGCAGGGGAAACCAAGAGACCCAGTACTTC.

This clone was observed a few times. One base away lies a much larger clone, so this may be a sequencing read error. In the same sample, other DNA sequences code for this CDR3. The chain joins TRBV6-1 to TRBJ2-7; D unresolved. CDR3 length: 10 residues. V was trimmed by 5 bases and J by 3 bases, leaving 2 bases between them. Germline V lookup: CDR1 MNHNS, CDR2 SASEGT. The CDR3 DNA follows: TGTGCCAGCAGTTACTACGAGCAGTACTTC. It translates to CASSYYEQYF.

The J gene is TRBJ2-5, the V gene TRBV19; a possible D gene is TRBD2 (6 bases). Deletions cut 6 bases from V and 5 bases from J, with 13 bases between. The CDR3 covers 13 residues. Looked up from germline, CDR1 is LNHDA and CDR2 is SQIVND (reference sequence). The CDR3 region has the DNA TGTGCCAGTAGCTGGGACTTCGAGGAGACCCAGTACTTC. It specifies CASSWDFEETQYF.

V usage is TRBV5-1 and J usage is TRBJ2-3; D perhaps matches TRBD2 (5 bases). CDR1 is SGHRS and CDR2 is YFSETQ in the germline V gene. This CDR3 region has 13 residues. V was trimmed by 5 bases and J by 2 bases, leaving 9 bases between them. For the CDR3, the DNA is TGCGCCAGCAGGGTAGCGACCACAGATACGCAGTATTTT. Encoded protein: CASRVATTDTQYF. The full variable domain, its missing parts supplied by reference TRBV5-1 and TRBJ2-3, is KAGVTQTPRYLIKTRGQQVTLSCSPISGHRSVSWYQQTPGQGLQFLFEYFSETQRNKGNFPGRFSGRQFSNSRSEMNVSTLELGDSALYLCASRVATTDTQYFGPGTRLTVL.

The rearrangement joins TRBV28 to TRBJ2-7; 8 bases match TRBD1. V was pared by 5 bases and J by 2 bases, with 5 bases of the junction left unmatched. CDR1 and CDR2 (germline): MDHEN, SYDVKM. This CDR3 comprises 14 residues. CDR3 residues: CASSPRRGPYEQYF. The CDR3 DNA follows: TGTGCCAGCAGTCCTCGCAGGGGGCCCTACGAGCAGTACTTC.

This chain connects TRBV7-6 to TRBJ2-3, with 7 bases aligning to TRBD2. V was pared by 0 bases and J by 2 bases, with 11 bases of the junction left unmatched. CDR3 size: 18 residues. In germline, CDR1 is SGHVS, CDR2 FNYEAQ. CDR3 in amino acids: CASSLAALSGAFTDTQYF. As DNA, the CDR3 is TGTGCCAGCAGCTTAGCGGCCCTAAGCGGGGCCTTCACAGATACGCAGTATTTT.

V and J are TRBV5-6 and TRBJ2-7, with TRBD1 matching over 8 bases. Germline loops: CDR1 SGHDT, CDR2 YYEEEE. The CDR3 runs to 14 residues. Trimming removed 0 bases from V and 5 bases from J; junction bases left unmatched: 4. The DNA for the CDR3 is TGTGCCAGCAGCTTGGGGGCAGGGGGCAACGAGCAGTACTTC. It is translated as CASSLGAGGNEQYF.

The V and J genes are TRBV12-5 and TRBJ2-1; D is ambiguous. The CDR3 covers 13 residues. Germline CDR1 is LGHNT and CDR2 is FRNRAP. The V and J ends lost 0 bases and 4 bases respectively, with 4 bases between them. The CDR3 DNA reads TGTGCTAGTGGTTTGGTTTGGTACAATGAGCAGTTCTTC. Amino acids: CASGLVWYNEQFF.

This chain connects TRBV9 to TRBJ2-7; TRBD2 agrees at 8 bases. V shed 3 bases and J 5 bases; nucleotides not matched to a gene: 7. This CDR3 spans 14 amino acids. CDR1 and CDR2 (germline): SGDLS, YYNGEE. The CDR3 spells CASSDPGTSDEQYF. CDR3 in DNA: TGTGCCAGCAGCGATCCCGGGACTAGTGACGAGCAGTACTTC.

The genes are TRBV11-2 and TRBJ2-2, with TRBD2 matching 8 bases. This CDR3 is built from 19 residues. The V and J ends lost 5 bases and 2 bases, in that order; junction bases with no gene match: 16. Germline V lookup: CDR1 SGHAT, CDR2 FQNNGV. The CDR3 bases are TGTGCCAGCAGCACCCCTCCGGGACTAGGAAAGTATAACACCGGGGAGCTGTTTTTT. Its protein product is CASSTPPGLGKYNTGELFF. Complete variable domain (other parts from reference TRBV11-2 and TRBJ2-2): EAGVAQSPRYKIIEKRQSVAFWCNPISGHATLYWYQQILGQGPKLLIQFQNNGVVDDSQLPKDRFSAERLKGVDSTLKIQPAKLEDSAVYLCASSTPPGLGKYNTGELFFGEGSRLTVL.

DNA of the CDR3: TGTGCCAGCAGTGAAACTCCGGACGGATCCACAGATACGCAGTATTTT. It encodes CASSETPDGSTDTQYF. The rearrangement links TRBV2 to TRBJ2-3; D remains ambiguous. Trimming removed 2 bases at V and 2 bases at J, with 14 bases between. The germline V gene has CDR1 SNHLY and CDR2 FYNNEI. The CDR3 runs 16 residues.

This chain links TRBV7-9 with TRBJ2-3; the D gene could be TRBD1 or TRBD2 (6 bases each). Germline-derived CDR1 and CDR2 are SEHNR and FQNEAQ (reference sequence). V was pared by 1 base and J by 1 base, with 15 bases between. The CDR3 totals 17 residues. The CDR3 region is CASSLGTVWGGTDTQYF. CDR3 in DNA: TGTGCCAGCAGCTTAGGGACAGTATGGGGGGGCACAGATACGCAGTATTTT. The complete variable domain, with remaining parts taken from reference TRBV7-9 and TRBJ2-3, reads DTGVSQNPRHKITKRGQNVTFRCDPISEHNRLYWYRQTLGQGPEFLTYFQNEAQLEKSRLLSDRFSAERPKGSFSTLEIQRTEQGDSAMYLCASSLGTVWGGTDTQYFGPGTRLTVL.

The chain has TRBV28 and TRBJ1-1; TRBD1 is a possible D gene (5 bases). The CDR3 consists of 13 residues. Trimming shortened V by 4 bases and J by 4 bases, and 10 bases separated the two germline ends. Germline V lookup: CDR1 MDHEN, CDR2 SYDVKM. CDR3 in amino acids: CASSSVGTTEAFF. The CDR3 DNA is TGTGCCAGCAGTTCGGTGGGGACCACTGAAGCTTTCTTT. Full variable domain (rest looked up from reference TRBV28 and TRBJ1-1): DVKVTQSSRYLVKRTGEKVFLECVQDMDHENMFWYRQDPGLGLRLIYFSYDVKMKEKGDIPEGYSVSREKKERFSLILESASTNQTSMYLCASSSVGTTEAFFGQGTRLTVV.

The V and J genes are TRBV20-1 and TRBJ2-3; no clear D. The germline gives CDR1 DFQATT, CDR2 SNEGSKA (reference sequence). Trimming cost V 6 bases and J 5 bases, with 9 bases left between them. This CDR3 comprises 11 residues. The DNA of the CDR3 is TGCAGTGCAAGACGAGTAGATACGCAGTATTTT. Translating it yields CSARRVDTQYF.

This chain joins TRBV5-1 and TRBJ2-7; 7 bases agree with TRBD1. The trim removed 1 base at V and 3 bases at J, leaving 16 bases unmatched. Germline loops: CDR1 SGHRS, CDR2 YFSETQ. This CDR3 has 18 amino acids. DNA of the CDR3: TGCGCCAGCAGCTTGTCGGCAGGGGGTCAGGGCGTTGACTACGAGCAGTACTTC. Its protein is CASSLSAGGQGVDYEQYF.

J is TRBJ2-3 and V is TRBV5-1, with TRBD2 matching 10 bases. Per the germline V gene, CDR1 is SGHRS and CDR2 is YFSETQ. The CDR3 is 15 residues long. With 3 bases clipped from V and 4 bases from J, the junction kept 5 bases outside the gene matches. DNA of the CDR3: TGCGCCAGCAGCTACCTAGCGGGGGACGCAGATACGCAGTATTTT. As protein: CASSYLAGDADTQYF.

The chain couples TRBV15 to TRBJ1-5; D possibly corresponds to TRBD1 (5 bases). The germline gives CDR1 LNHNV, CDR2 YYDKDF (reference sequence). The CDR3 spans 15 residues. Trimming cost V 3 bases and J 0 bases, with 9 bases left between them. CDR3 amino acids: CATSRGGYSNQPQHF. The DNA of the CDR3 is TGTGCCACCAGCAGGGGGGGTTATAGCAATCAGCCCCAGCATTTT.

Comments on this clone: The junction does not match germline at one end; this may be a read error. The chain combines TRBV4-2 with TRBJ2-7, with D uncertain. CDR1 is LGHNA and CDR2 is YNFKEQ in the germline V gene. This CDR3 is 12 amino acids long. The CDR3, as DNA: TGTGCCAGCGGCCAACCTACGAAGGAGCAGTACTTC. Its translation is CASGQPTKEQYF.